The 22 T cell receptor beta chains below all came from one sample that was sequenced in a study of T cells in Graves' hyperthyroidism and ophthalmopathy. TCR beta CDR3 regions were amplified from RNA. In the first-round RT-PCR of the TCR CDR3, the HTBI primer set was used. MiXCR, applied by TCRdb to the multiplex PCR reads, yields one record per CDR3 protein. The sample lists about 110,000 distinct CDR3 sequences; approximately 15% were seen once. The sequencing input was blood. These receptor sequences come from a woman in her fifties or sixties with Graves' hyperthyroidism.

This clonotype was detected ten times or more. This chain uses TRBV2 with TRBJ1-2; unclear D gene. Trimming pared 7 bases from V and 2 bases from J, leaving 17 bases between. CDR3 length: 15 amino acids. From germline, CDR1 is SNHLY and CDR2 FYNNEI. Here the CDR3 reads CASTWPGGSNYGYTF. Here the CDR3 DNA reads TGTGCCAGCACCTGGCCAGGCGGGTCCAACTATGGCTACACCTTC.

This clonotype has a count of ten or more. V is TRBV12-3 or TRBV12-4 and J is TRBJ2-7; D gene unclear. V was cut by 2 bases and J by 5 bases, with 10 bases left in between. This CDR3 region has 13 residues. The CDR3 here is CASSLSPLNEQYV. The DNA of the CDR3 is TGTGCCAGCAGTTTAAGCCCTTTGAACGAGCAGTACGTC.

This clonotype has more than one count but fewer than ten. A read error is possible here, since a much larger clone lies one base away. V gene TRBV5-8 combines with J gene TRBJ2-5; TRBD2 might be the D (6 bases). Per germline, CDR1 SGHTS and CDR2 YDEGEE. CDR3 length: 14 amino acids. Here the CDR3 DNA reads TGTGCCAGCAGCTTGTGGGAGGCCCAAGAGGCCCAGTACTTC. It is translated as CASSLWEAQEAQYF.

This sequence joins TRBV2 and TRBJ1-1; 10 bases align to TRBD1. There are 14 residues in the CDR3. V shed 6 bases and J 7 bases; nucleotides not matched to a gene: 8. Looked up from germline, CDR1 is SNHLY and CDR2 is FYNNEI. For the CDR3, the DNA is TGTGCCAGCAGACCCGGGACAGGGGCAAGTGAAGCTTTCTTT. Translation: CASRPGTGASEAFF.

This clonotype was seen ten or more times. This rearrangement joins TRBV14 to TRBJ2-1; a possible D gene is TRBD2 (6 bases). V was pared by 5 bases and J by 9 bases, with 11 bases between. The germline V gene encodes CDR1 SGHDN and CDR2 FVKESK. This CDR3 is 12 amino acids long. DNA of the CDR3: TGTGCCAGCAGCTCCATCGGGGGTGAGCAGTTCTTC. It encodes CASSSIGGEQFF.

This clonotype was seen only a few times. The rearrangement links TRBV4-1 to TRBJ2-1, with unresolved D. The CDR3 contains 14 residues. In germline, CDR1 is MGHRA, CDR2 YSYEKL. Trimming cost V 0 bases and J 4 bases, with 7 bases left between them. The CDR3 DNA follows: TGCGCCAGCAGCCAAGATTTGGGGTACAATGAGCAGTTCTTC. Translated, it gives CASSQDLGYNEQFF.

This clonotype was seen repeatedly, ten times or more. J is TRBJ1-1 and V is TRBV2; maybe TRBD1 (5 bases). The V end lost 11 bases, the J end lost 1 base, and 11 bases lay between the germline ends. The CDR3 contains 12 residues. Germline V gene lookup returns CDR1 SNHLY and CDR2 FYNNEI. The CDR3 nucleotides are TGTGCCGGAGCCGGGGGGAACACTGAAGCTTTCTTT. Encoded protein: CAGAGGNTEAFF.

This clonotype was found many times. The chain carries TRBV30 and TRBJ2-5; no definite D call. The CDR3 covers 13 residues. Germline values: CDR1 GTSNPN, CDR2 SVGIG (reference sequence). Trimming cost V 0 bases and J 4 bases, with 9 bases left between them. The CDR3, as DNA: TGTGCCTGGAGTGTACAACTGAGAGAGACCCAGTACTTC. It specifies CAWSVQLRETQYF. Full variable domain (remainder filled in from reference TRBV30 and TRBJ2-5): SQTIHQWPATLVQPVGSPLSLECTVEGTSNPNLYWYRQAAGRGLQLLFYSVGIGQISSEVPQNLSASRPQDRQFILSSKKLLLSDSGFYLCAWSVQLRETQYFGPGTRLLVL.

This clonotype was detected ten times or more. The genes are TRBV28 and TRBJ1-3; D not certain. The V and J ends lost 3 bases and 0 bases respectively, with 6 bases between them. Germline CDR1 reads MDHEN; CDR2 reads SYDVKM. The CDR3 length is 14 residues. The CDR3 loop is CASSFGYSGNTIYF. The CDR3 region has the DNA TGTGCCAGCAGTTTTGGGTACTCTGGAAACACCATATATTTT.

Comment on this clonotype: Since a much larger clone is just one base distant, this may be a read error. V is TRBV19 and J is TRBJ2-1; D unresolved. The CDR3 extends over 13 amino acids. The V gene lost 3 bases and the J gene lost 10 bases, with 13 bases spanning the gap. Germline CDR1 LNHDA, CDR2 SQIVND (reference sequence). The CDR3 DNA follows: TGTGCCAGTAGTATGGTCTTAAGTGACGAGCAGTTCTTC. Its protein product is CASSMVLSDEQFF.

In its sample, this clonotype was seen many times. This chain uses TRBV5-1 with TRBJ2-1; D might be TRBD1 (5 bases). The V gene's germline CDR1 is SGHRS and CDR2 YFSETQ. The CDR3 is 14 amino acids. Trimming pared 2 bases from V and 7 bases from J, leaving 13 bases between. The CDR3 coding sequence is TGCGCCAGCAGCTTTGGACATCTCCGGAATGAGCAGTTCTTC. It translates to CASSFGHLRNEQFF.

This clonotype showed up many times. DNA for the CDR3: TGTGCCAGCAGCCAGTCACGGGGCTACGAGCAGTACGTC. Its protein is CASSQSRGYEQYV. The chain joins TRBV7-8 to TRBJ2-7; D may be TRBD2 (5 bases). V gave up 5 bases and J gave up 3 bases, with 11 bases separating them. In germline, CDR1 is SGHVS, CDR2 FQNEAQ. The CDR3 has 13 amino acids.

This clonotype occurred many times. This rearrangement joins TRBV7-2 to TRBJ2-3; 9 bases agree with TRBD2. Germline CDR1 SGHTA, CDR2 FQGNSA. The CDR3 consists of 17 residues. After removal of 6 bases from V and 1 base from J, the junction contained 11 bases not matched to a gene. CDR3 loop: CASRDRASGIGTDTQYF. Written as DNA, the CDR3 is TGTGCCAGCAGAGACCGGGCTAGCGGGATTGGCACAGATACGCAGTATTTT.

In its sample, this clonotype was seen many times. The rearrangement uses TRBV18 and TRBJ2-6; a possible D gene is TRBD2 (5 bases). CDR3 length equals 15 residues. CDR1 and CDR2 from the germline V gene are KGHSH and LQKENI. The V end lost 6 bases, the J end lost 2 bases, and 11 bases lay between the germline ends. The CDR3 region has the DNA TGTGCCAGCTCTCCCCAGGAGGCTGGGGCCAACGTCCTGACTTTC. It is translated as CASSPQEAGANVLTF.

This clonotype was seen ten or more times. The V gene is TRBV20-1, the J gene TRBJ2-2; D is perhaps TRBD1 (6 bases). V lost 6 bases and J 0 bases, leaving 14 bases between the germline ends. Per the germline V gene, CDR1 is DFQATT and CDR2 is SNEGSKA (reference sequence). CDR3 length: 15 residues. CDR3 in amino acids: CSAKRQDPNTGELFF. The CDR3, as DNA: TGCAGTGCAAAACGACAGGACCCGAACACCGGGGAGCTGTTTTTT.

This clonotype occurred many times. V and J are TRBV18 and TRBJ2-5; the D is unclear. Germline lookup yields CDR1 KGHSH and CDR2 LQKENI. CDR3 length: 13 amino acids. Deletions cut 6 bases from V and 2 bases from J, with 10 bases between. The CDR3: CASSPGSQETQYF. The DNA for the CDR3 is TGTGCCAGCTCTCCAGGTTCTCAAGAGACCCAGTACTTC.

This clonotype was counted many times. The V and J genes are TRBV20-1 and TRBJ1-5, with 7 positions matching TRBD1. V trimming: 1 base; J trimming: 1 base; junction bases outside the gene matches: 4. Per germline, CDR1 DFQATT and CDR2 SNEGSKA (reference sequence). The CDR3 consists of 15 residues. CDR3 nucleotides: TGCAGTGCTAGAGGAGGGGGCCTGAGCAATCAGCCCCAGCATTTT. Translated, it gives CSARGGGLSNQPQHF.

This clonotype was seen at least ten times. This rearrangement joins TRBV2 to TRBJ1-5, with D uncertain. This CDR3 spans 15 amino acids. Trimming shortened V by 3 bases and J by 2 bases, and 11 bases separated the two germline ends. CDR1 and CDR2 from the germline V gene are SNHLY and FYNNEI. As DNA, the CDR3 is TGTGCCAGCAGTGAGCGTCGGGTTGGCAATCAGCCCCAGCATTTT. This sequence encodes CASSERRVGNQPQHF.

V and J are TRBV28 and TRBJ2-7; D could derive from TRBD1 or TRBD2 (5 bases each). Per germline, CDR1 MDHEN and CDR2 SYDVKM. The CDR3 runs to 15 residues. Trimming left V 4 bases short and J 2 bases short, with 15 bases between. CDR3 in amino acids: CASSSPGTGTYEQYF. The CDR3 DNA sequence: TGTGCCAGCAGTTCTCCCGGGACGGGAACCTACGAGCAGTACTTC.

The V and J genes are TRBV6-1 and TRBJ2-1; 15 bases are a match to TRBD2. The CDR3 is 16 residues long. The V and J ends lost 6 bases and 7 bases, in that order; junction bases with no gene match: 7. The germline V gene has CDR1 MNHNS and CDR2 SASEGT. The CDR3 loop reads CASSVKGTSGRNEQFF. DNA of the CDR3: TGTGCCAGCAGCGTAAAGGGGACTAGCGGGAGGAATGAGCAGTTCTTC.

This clonotype was observed many times. The chain links TRBV2 to TRBJ1-2; D gene ambiguous. Trimming took 4 bases from V and 3 from J, leaving 6 bases between them. CDR1 is SNHLY and CDR2 is FYNNEI in the germline V gene. The CDR3 spans 12 residues. CDR3 coding DNA: TGTGCCAGCAGTGTGCAAGACTATGGCTACACCTTC. This encodes CASSVQDYGYTF.

This clonotype was observed many times. The chain couples TRBV5-8 to TRBJ1-1; the D is unclear. The CDR3 loop spans 11 amino acids. Germline V gives CDR1 SGHTS, CDR2 YDEGEE. V lost 6 bases to trimming and J lost 6 bases, with 9 bases between them. The CDR3 DNA sequence: TGTGCCAGCACCCGGGCGGCTGAAGCTTTCTTT. Amino acid sequence: CASTRAAEAFF.